This is a list of T cell receptor beta chains from one sample in a study of cytomegalovirus exposure and HLA in healthy donors. The assay was immunoSEQ multiplex PCR, and TCRdb's table has in-frame clones only and misses some. The sample shows around 39,000 clones, around 64% of them seen only once. The sequencing input was PBMCs. The receptors originated from a human donor in good health. The CDR3 runs from the conserved cysteine through the conserved F or W. The D gene is left open where the match is weak. A clone size is listed for some rows: how often the clone was seen (once, few, many), or a class if it is expanded.

TRBJ1-1 . TRBV30 . CAWTGTYSEAFF TGTGCCTGGACCGGGACATACTCTGAAGCTTTCTTT
TRBJ1-2 . TRBV7-6 . CASSSSTGTYGYTF TGTGCCAGCAGCTCATCAACAGGGACCTATGGCTACACCTTC
TRBJ2-5 . TRBV30 . CAWNLAGGLRETQYF TGTGCCTGGAACCTGGCCGGGGGGCTGCGGGAGACCCAGTACTTC
TRBJ1-5 . TRBV2 . CASSQGSNQPQHF TGTGCCAGCAGCCAGGGAAGCAATCAGCCCCAGCATTTT
TRBJ1-5 . TRBV4-3 TRBD1 CASSYGTGGTQPQHF TGCGCCAGCAGTTACGGGACAGGGGGCACTCAGCCCCAGCATTTT
TRBJ2-6 . TRBV7-9 TRBD1 CASSRTGATAGANVLTF TGTGCCAGCAGCAGGACAGGGGCGACGGCTGGGGCCAACGTCCTGACTTTC
TRBJ1-6 . TRBV19 . CASTYTPVAGNSPLHF TGTGCCAGTACCTACACCCCCGTGGCAGGGAATTCACCCCTCCACTTT
TRBJ2-3 . TRBV7-8 . CASSLASGTDTQYF TGTGCCAGCAGCTTAGCTAGCGGCACAGATACGCAGTATTTT
TRBJ2-7 . TRBV6-5 . CASRRPGVPYEQYF TGTGCCAGCAGACGCCCCGGGGTCCCCTACGAGCAGTACTTC
TRBJ1-2 few TRBV6-1 . CASIGGRDYGYTF TGTGCCAGCATTGGGGGCCGGGACTATGGCTACACCTTC
TRBJ1-5 . TRBV18 TRBD1 CASSPPDRDNQPQHF TGTGCCAGCTCACCACCGGACAGGGATAATCAGCCCCAGCATTTT
TRBJ2-7 . TRBV18 TRBD1 CASSPPNRDSYEQYF TGTGCCAGCTCACCACCGAACCGGGACAGCTACGAGCAGTACTTC
TRBJ2-7 . TRBV11-2 . CASSPGDFDEQYF TGTGCCAGCAGCCCGGGGGATTTCGACGAGCAGTACTTC
TRBJ1-2 once TRBV18 . CASSHDKNYGYTF TGTGCCAGCTCCCACGACAAGAACTATGGCTACACCTTC
TRBJ2-7 . TRBV6-5 TRBD1 CASSPPGQGYEQYF TGTGCCAGCAGTCCTCCGGGACAGGGCTACGAGCAGTACTTC
TRBJ1-2 few TRBV27 . CASTSSSIYYGYTF TGTGCCAGCACCTCCAGTAGCATCTACTATGGCTACACCTTC
TRBJ2-1 . TRBV29-1 TRBD1 CSVESDRGYNEQFF TGCAGCGTTGAATCGGACAGGGGTTACAATGAGCAGTTCTTC
TRBJ1-4 . TRBV6-5 . CASKGGDNEKLFF TGTGCCAGCAAAGGCGGGGATAATGAAAAACTGTTTTTT
TRBJ2-7 . TRBV10-3 . CAISESPGAYEQYF TGTGCCATCAGTGAGTCCCCCGGAGCCTACGAGCAGTACTTC
TRBJ2-2 few TRBV10-1 TRBD1 CASSPTGRGRELFF TGCGCCAGCAGCCCGACAGGGAGAGGCCGGGAGCTGTTTTTT
TRBJ1-5 . TRBV30 . CAWSVQERQPQHF TGTGCCTGGAGTGTACAGGAACGTCAGCCCCAGCATTTT
TRBJ1-5 . TRBV19 . CASSARRGNSNQPQHF TGTGCCAGTAGTGCCCGCCGGGGGAACAGCAATCAGCCCCAGCATTTT
TRBJ1-2 . TRBV5-1 . CASSSAGGNGYTF TGCGCCAGCAGCTCGGCGGGGGGAAATGGCTACACCTTC
TRBJ1-1 once TRBV11-2 . CASSSSPGMNTEAFF TGTGCCAGCAGTTCCTCCCCAGGCATGAACACTGAAGCTTTCTTT
TRBJ2-1 . TRBV6-1 . CASLKGHEQFF TGTGCCAGCCTTAAGGGGCATGAGCAGTTCTTC
TRBJ1-4 . TRBV28 TRBD1 CASSSTGIGEKLFF TGTGCCAGCAGTTCGACAGGGATCGGGGAAAAACTGTTTTTT
TRBJ2-3 . TRBV5-6 . CASSSDLGGTDTQYF TGTGCCAGCAGCTCGGACCTCGGGGGAACAGATACGCAGTATTTT
TRBJ1-1 . TRBV6-6 . CASSHRGTEAFF TGTGCCAGCAGTCATAGGGGAACTGAAGCTTTCTTT
TRBJ1-2 . TRBV27 . CASSSRGRGYTF TGTGCCAGCAGTTCAAGGGGTAGGGGCTACACCTTC
TRBJ1-1 . TRBV12-5 TRBD1 CASRWTGSTEAFF TGTGCTAGTAGGTGGACAGGGTCAACTGAAGCTTTCTTT
TRBJ1-1 . TRBV7-9 . CASSPTSAGDTEAFF TGTGCCAGCAGCCCCACCAGCGCGGGGGACACTGAAGCTTTCTTT